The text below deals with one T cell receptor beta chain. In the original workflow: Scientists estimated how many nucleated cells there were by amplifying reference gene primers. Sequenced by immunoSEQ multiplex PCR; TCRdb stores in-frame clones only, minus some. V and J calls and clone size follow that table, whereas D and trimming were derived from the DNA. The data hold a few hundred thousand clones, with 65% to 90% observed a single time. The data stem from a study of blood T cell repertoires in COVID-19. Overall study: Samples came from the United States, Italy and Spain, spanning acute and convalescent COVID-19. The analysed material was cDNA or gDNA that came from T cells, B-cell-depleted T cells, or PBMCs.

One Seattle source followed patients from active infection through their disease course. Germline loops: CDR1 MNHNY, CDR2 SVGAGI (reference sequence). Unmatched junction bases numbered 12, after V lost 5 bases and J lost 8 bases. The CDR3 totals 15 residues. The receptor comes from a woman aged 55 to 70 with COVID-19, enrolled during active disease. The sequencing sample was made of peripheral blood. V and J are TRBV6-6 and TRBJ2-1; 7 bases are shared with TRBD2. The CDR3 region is CASSAGDSDYYEQFF. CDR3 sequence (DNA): TGTGCCAGCAGTGCGGGAGATAGCGATTACTATGAGCAGTTCTTC.